Listed here are 20 T cell receptor beta chains from one sample, sequenced in a study of T-cell memory formation after mild COVID-19. TCRdb re-called the 5' RACE reads through MiXCR, storing one row per CDR3 protein. The sample records 450,000 or so distinct CDR3 sequences, around 20% being singletons. Sequencing was done on a sample of PBMCs or a T cell subset sorted from them (not recorded which). All receptors derive from an adult woman who had mild COVID-19 (a few samples of this study predate the infection). Cell type and time point are not known.

This clonotype was observed a handful of times. This chain links TRBV13 with TRBJ2-5; unclear D gene. The CDR3 has 14 amino acids. Germline V CDR1 and CDR2: PRHDT, FYEKMQ (reference sequence). V shed 8 bases and J shed 0 bases, with 13 bases lying between them. The CDR3 protein is CASRSRGHQETQYF. CDR3 bases: TGTGCCAGCCGCAGTCGAGGCCACCAAGAGACCCAGTACTTC.

The chain uses TRBV12-3 or TRBV12-4 and TRBJ1-5; D gene unclear. There are 13 residues in the CDR3. Trimming stripped 6 bases from V and 11 bases from J, with 17 bases between. The CDR3 reads CASRQGPNIAQHF. The CDR3 bases are TGTGCCAGCAGACAAGGACCGAATATAGCCCAGCATTTT.

This clonotype showed up just a few times. V is TRBV2 and J is TRBJ2-2; 9 nucleotides match TRBD2. The germline gives CDR1 SNHLY, CDR2 FYNNEI. The CDR3 is 15 amino acids. The V and J ends lost 4 bases and 0 bases, in that order; junction bases with no gene match: 0. The CDR3 reads CASSGTSANTGELFF. CDR3 bases: TGTGCCAGCAGTGGGACTAGCGCGAACACCGGGGAGCTGTTTTTT. Filled out from reference TRBV2 and TRBJ2-2, the complete variable domain reads EPEVTQTPSHQVTQMGQEVILRCVPISNHLYFYWYRQILGQKVEFLVSFYNNEISEKSEIFDDQFSVERPDGSNFTLKIRSTKLEDSAMYFCASSGTSANTGELFFGEGSRLTVL.

The table lists this clonotype with many counts. The rearrangement uses TRBV9 and TRBJ1-6; 8 bases are shared with TRBD1. V lost 4 bases and J lost 8; bases outside the gene matches: 8. This CDR3 has 15 residues. Germline assignment: CDR1 SGDLS and CDR2 YYNGEE. The DNA for the CDR3 is TGTGCCAGCAGCCCCCGACAGGGGCCCGATTCACCCCTCCACTTT. Amino acid sequence: CASSPRQGPDSPLHF.

This clonotype was counted only a few times. This rearrangement joins TRBV5-1 to TRBJ2-5; perhaps D is TRBD1 or TRBD2 (5 bases each). Trimming shortened V by 0 bases and J by 1 base, and 10 bases separated the two germline ends. The CDR3 covers 15 residues. Germline CDR1 is SGHRS and CDR2 is YFSETQ. Here the CDR3 reads CASSLAGALQETQYF. CDR3 bases: TGCGCCAGCAGCTTGGCCGGGGCCCTCCAAGAGACCCAGTACTTC. Complete variable domain (other parts from reference TRBV5-1 and TRBJ2-5): KAGVTQTPRYLIKTRGQQVTLSCSPISGHRSVSWYQQTPGQGLQFLFEYFSETQRNKGNFPGRFSGRQFSNSRSEMNVSTLELGDSALYLCASSLAGALQETQYFGPGTRLLVL.

This clonotype has just a few counts. The chain employs TRBV29-1 and TRBJ2-1; D remains unclear. Trimming pared 7 bases from V and 0 bases from J, leaving 16 bases between. CDR1 and CDR2 (germline): SQVTM, ANQGSEA. This CDR3 spans 15 amino acids. The CDR3 DNA follows: TGCAGCGCCCGAAGGGTCGGAAGCTCCTACAATGAGCAGTTCTTC. Protein product: CSARRVGSSYNEQFF.

Only a few counts were recorded for this clonotype. V gene TRBV4-1 combines with J gene TRBJ1-1; D possibly corresponds to TRBD1 (6 bases). V shed 0 bases and J shed 5 bases, with 13 bases lying between them. Germline assignment: CDR1 MGHRA and CDR2 YSYEKL. The CDR3 has 15 amino acids. This chain's CDR3 is CASSQDGGGGTEAFF. The CDR3 nucleotides read TGCGCCAGCAGCCAAGACGGGGGCGGAGGGACTGAAGCTTTCTTT.

The chain joins TRBV18 to TRBJ2-7; tentative D call: TRBD1 (6 bases). The CDR3 is 16 residues long. Germline V gene lookup returns CDR1 KGHSH and CDR2 LQKENI. V gave up 3 bases and J gave up 5 bases, with 20 bases separating them. The CDR3: CASSPGSFRGEHEQYF. CDR3 nucleotides: TGTGCCAGCTCACCCGGTTCCTTCAGGGGCGAACACGAGCAGTACTTC. Complete variable domain (other parts from reference TRBV18 and TRBJ2-7): NAGVMQNPRHLVRRRGQEARLRCSPMKGHSHVYWYRQLPEEGLKFMVYLQKENIIDESGMPKERFSAEFPKEGPSILRIQQVVRGDSAAYFCASSPGSFRGEHEQYFGPGTRLTVT.

The chain uses TRBV7-9 and TRBJ1-1; 9 nucleotides match TRBD1. The CDR3 totals 16 residues. Unmatched junction bases numbered 3, after V lost 0 bases and J lost 1 base. In germline, CDR1 is SEHNR, CDR2 FQNEAQ (reference sequence). The CDR3 sequence: CASSLAGQGWNTEAFF. The CDR3 DNA reads as TGTGCCAGCAGCTTAGCGGGACAGGGTTGGAACACTGAAGCTTTCTTT.

This chain connects TRBV20-1 to TRBJ2-1; TRBD1 agrees at 10 bases. The CDR3 runs to 17 residues. CDR1 is DFQATT, CDR2 SNEGSKA, per germline (reference sequence). The V segment lost 5 bases and the J segment 2 bases; nucleotides outside the gene matches: 12. CDR3 DNA sequence: TGCAGTGCTGCTACTCCGGGACAGGGGAAGCCCTACAATGAGCAGTTCTTC. Translating gives CSAATPGQGKPYNEQFF.

A few counts support this clonotype. This chain links TRBV2 with TRBJ2-2, with D hard to call. Per the germline V gene, CDR1 is SNHLY and CDR2 is FYNNEI. V lost 8 bases and J lost 4, with 17 bases in between. The CDR3 has 15 residues. As DNA, the CDR3 is TGTGCCAGCGGCGTCGGTACGGAAAGCACCGGGGAGCTGTTTTTT. It translates to CASGVGTESTGELFF.

CDR3: CASSLLGTGNSPLHF. In nucleotides, the CDR3 is TGTGCCAGCAGTCTACTAGGGACAGGGAATTCACCCCTCCACTTT. This chain uses TRBV12-3 or TRBV12-4 with TRBJ1-6; 9 positions match TRBD1. This CDR3 spans 15 amino acids. J was trimmed by 7 bases and V by 5 bases; bases with no gene match: 6.

In DNA, the CDR3 is TGCAGTGCTAGAGATCGCGTCGGTCCCGTCAATGAGCAGTTCTTC. Protein sequence: CSARDRVGPVNEQFF. The J gene is TRBJ2-1, the V gene TRBV20-1; D is ambiguous. V lost 0 bases and J lost 6, with 15 bases in between. Germline V gene lookup returns CDR1 DFQATT and CDR2 SNEGSKA (reference sequence). This CDR3 is built from 15 residues.

The chain recombines TRBV7-3 with TRBJ2-2, with D uncertain. The germline V and J ends were trimmed by 5 bases and 2 bases, with 15 bases remaining between them. CDR3 length equals 16 residues. Germline V gene sequence: CDR1 SGHTA, CDR2 FQGTGA. CDR3 protein: CASSTRHTRNTGELFF. The CDR3 nucleotides read TGTGCCAGCAGCACGCGACATACCCGCAACACCGGGGAGCTGTTTTTT.

Points on this clonotype: A read error is likely, as this CDR3 ends without the conserved phenylalanine or tryptophan. V gene TRBV18 combines with J gene TRBJ1-1; D may be TRBD1 (5 bases). The CDR3 length is 15 residues. V was shortened by 1 base and J by 0 bases, with 9 bases between the two germline ends. Germline lookup yields CDR1 KGHSH and CDR2 LQKENI. CDR3 protein: CASSPLTAMNTEAFI. Written as DNA, the CDR3 is TGTGCCAGCTCACCACTGACAGCCATGAACACTGAAGCTTTCATT.

The genes are TRBV20-1 and TRBJ2-1; 9 bases map to TRBD1. Trimming took 6 bases from V and 6 from J; bases not matched to a gene: 9. Germline assignment: CDR1 DFQATT and CDR2 SNEGSKA (reference sequence). The CDR3 extends over 14 amino acids. For the CDR3, the DNA is TGCAGTGCCATAGGGACAGGGTGGCCCAATGAGCAGTTCTTC. It is translated as CSAIGTGWPNEQFF.

This clonotype was detected many times. The V and J genes are TRBV12-3 or TRBV12-4 and TRBJ1-5; 8 nucleotides line up with TRBD1. J gave up 5 bases and V 8 bases, and 5 bases lay outside the gene matches. This CDR3 region has 13 residues. CDR3 nucleotide sequence: TGTGCCAGCGGACAGGGTCTGGATCAGCCCCAGCATTTT. It is translated as CASGQGLDQPQHF.

This clonotype was counted a few times. This sequence joins TRBV20-1 and TRBJ2-3; D remains ambiguous. Trimming pared 0 bases from V and 0 bases from J, leaving 16 bases between. CDR3 length: 17 amino acids. CDR1 and CDR2 (germline): DFQATT, SNEGSKA (reference sequence). The CDR3, as DNA: TGCAGTGCTAGAGATGCCCTCGAACGAGTTAGCACAGATACGCAGTATTTT. Protein: CSARDALERVSTDTQYF.

The rearrangement uses TRBV5-1 and TRBJ2-6; D possibly matches TRBD1 or TRBD2 (5 bases each). V lost 8 bases and J lost 1, with 13 bases in between. The CDR3 extends over 15 amino acids. From germline, CDR1 is SGHRS and CDR2 YFSETQ. CDR3 sequence (DNA): TGCGCCAGTGAACCTGGGGGTTCTGGGGCCAACGTCCTGACTTTC. It yields the protein CASEPGGSGANVLTF.

This clonotype was found a few times. The chain couples TRBV5-1 to TRBJ2-5; D is unclear. V was clipped by 0 bases and J by 1 base, with 4 bases between them. Germline V gene sequence: CDR1 SGHRS, CDR2 YFSETQ. CDR3 length: 13 residues. CDR3 sequence (DNA): TGCGCCAGCAGCTTGGCCGCCCAAGAGACCCAGTACTTC. This encodes CASSLAAQETQYF.